Below are 18 T cell receptor beta chains sequenced from a single sample in a study of early T cells in non-severe SARS-CoV-2 infection. Each CDR3 protein is one row after TCRdb ran MiXCR on the 5' RACE reads. Here the sample spans nearly 95,000 distinct CDR3 sequences, around a sixth being singletons. Sequenced here: whole blood, sampled at baseline. The receptor set was obtained from an adult who was a healthcare worker with PCR-confirmed SARS-CoV-2 infection or an uninfected control (not recorded which).

The rearrangement links TRBV7-2 to TRBJ2-5; D remains ambiguous. The CDR3 loop spans 11 amino acids. Germline V lookup: CDR1 SGHTA, CDR2 FQGNSA. Trimming left V 5 bases short and J 4 bases short, with 5 bases between. The CDR3 sequence is CASSPAETQYF. As DNA, the CDR3 is TGTGCCAGCAGCCCCGCAGAGACCCAGTACTTC. The entire variable domain, with the rest obtained from reference TRBV7-2 and TRBJ2-5, is as follows: GAGVSQSPSNKVTEKGKDVELRCDPISGHTALYWYRQSLGQGLEFLIYFQGNSAPDKSGLPSDRFSAERTGGSVSTLTIQRTQQEDSAVYLCASSPAETQYFGPGTRLLVL.

The V and J genes are TRBV11-2 and TRBJ2-7; 9 bases align to TRBD1. The CDR3 loop spans 15 amino acids. CDR1 and CDR2 from the germline V gene are SGHAT and FQNNGV. The V and J ends lost 6 bases and 4 bases, in that order; junction bases with no gene match: 10. The CDR3: CASSWTGDSSYEQYF. CDR3 coding DNA: TGTGCCAGCAGTTGGACAGGGGACTCCTCTTACGAGCAGTACTTC.

The chain has TRBV20-1 and TRBJ2-3, with D possibly being TRBD1 or TRBD2 (6 bases each). Germline V gene lookup returns CDR1 DFQATT and CDR2 SNEGSKA (reference sequence). Trimming pared 6 bases from V and 1 base from J, leaving 11 bases between. The CDR3 extends over 13 amino acids. In DNA form, the CDR3 reads TGCAGTGCCGCAAGGGGGGGCACAGATACGCAGTATTTT. This encodes CSAARGGTDTQYF.

The chain couples TRBV5-1 to TRBJ2-1, with D unclear. The CDR3 consists of 12 residues. CDR1 is SGHRS and CDR2 is YFSETQ in the germline V gene. Trimming left V 4 bases short and J 8 bases short, with 10 bases between. This chain's CDR3 is CASSPSPDEQFF. CDR3 nucleotide sequence: TGCGCCAGCAGCCCTTCCCCGGATGAGCAGTTCTTC.

In its sample, this clonotype was seen a few times. This chain connects TRBV27 to TRBJ2-7, with a weak D call TRBD2 (5 bases). Between the trimmed V and J ends, which lost 6 bases and 3 bases, there was a span of 15 bases. The CDR3 has 14 amino acids. Germline CDR1 reads MNHEY; CDR2 reads SMNVEV (reference sequence). CDR3 residues: CASSPTGNDYEQYF. The CDR3 DNA reads TGTGCCAGCAGCCCGACGGGGAACGACTACGAGCAGTACTTC.

This clonotype was recorded a few times. Germline and junction disagree at one end, which may indicate a read error. The chain employs TRBV24-1 and TRBJ1-2; D is perhaps TRBD1 (6 bases). CDR3 length: 13 amino acids. CDR1 and CDR2 (germline): KGHDR, SFDVKD. The CDR3 nucleotides are TGTGCCACCAGCGATTTGGGGACAACGGGCTACACCTTC. Its translation is CATSDLGTTGYTF.

This clonotype occurred many times. The CDR3 is CASSLRLGITGELFF. The CDR3 DNA is TGTGCCAGCAGTCTCCGACTAGGGATCACCGGGGAGCTGTTTTTT. This rearrangement joins TRBV28 to TRBJ2-2; the D gene is possibly TRBD2 (6 bases). The CDR3 length is 15 residues. Germline V lookup: CDR1 MDHEN, CDR2 SYDVKM. Deletions cut 5 bases from V and 4 bases from J, with 14 bases between. The full variable domain, completed using reference TRBV28 and TRBJ2-2, is DVKVTQSSRYLVKRTGEKVFLECVQDMDHENMFWYRQDPGLGLRLIYFSYDVKMKEKGDIPEGYSVSREKKERFSLILESASTNQTSMYLCASSLRLGITGELFFGEGSRLTVL.

This clonotype came up a few times. The rearrangement joins TRBV7-2 to TRBJ2-7; D possibly matches TRBD1 or TRBD2 (5 bases each). This CDR3 spans 17 amino acids. Germline CDR1 reads SGHTA; CDR2 reads FQGNSA. Trimming shortened V by 3 bases and J by 0 bases, and 18 bases separated the two germline ends. The CDR3 protein is CASSLGFRGAHSYEQYF. The CDR3 bases are TGTGCCAGCAGCTTGGGTTTTCGGGGCGCCCACTCCTACGAGCAGTACTTC.

This clonotype was seen only a few times. This chain uses TRBV5-1 with TRBJ2-3; TRBD2 matches at 7 bases. The CDR3 spans 17 residues. V lost 1 base and J lost 0; bases outside the gene matches: 8. Germline CDR1 is SGHRS and CDR2 is YFSETQ. CDR3 coding DNA: TGCGCCAGCAGCTTGCAAGCGGGGTTTTCAAGCACAGATACGCAGTATTTT. The encoded protein is CASSLQAGFSSTDTQYF. Using reference TRBV5-1 and TRBJ2-3 for the parts outside the CDR3, the full variable domain is KAGVTQTPRYLIKTRGQQVTLSCSPISGHRSVSWYQQTPGQGLQFLFEYFSETQRNKGNFPGRFSGRQFSNSRSEMNVSTLELGDSALYLCASSLQAGFSSTDTQYFGPGTRLTVL.

The V and J genes are TRBV29-1 and TRBJ2-2; D possibly uses TRBD1 or TRBD2 (5 bases each). V was clipped by 6 bases and J by 2 bases, with 10 bases between them. The CDR3 totals 13 residues. The germline gives CDR1 SQVTM, CDR2 ANQGSEA. CDR3 sequence reads: CSVVGPNTGELFF. CDR3 nucleotide sequence: TGCAGCGTCGTGGGACCTAACACCGGGGAGCTGTTTTTT.

V gene TRBV6-2 or TRBV6-3 combines with J gene TRBJ2-6, with a possible D match to TRBD2 (6 bases). CDR1 is MNHEY, CDR2 SVGEGT, per germline. V was shortened by 4 bases and J by 2 bases, with 9 bases between the two germline ends. CDR3 length equals 15 residues. CDR3 bases: TGTGCCAGCAGTTCGGGGGAGACTGGGGCCAACGTCCTGACTTTC. It is translated as CASSSGETGANVLTF.

This clonotype has only a few counts. The chain carries TRBV4-1 and TRBJ2-2; D may match TRBD1 or TRBD2 (5 bases each). Germline V CDR1 and CDR2: MGHRA, YSYEKL. The V end lost 1 base, the J end lost 4 bases, and 13 bases lay between the germline ends. The CDR3 runs 16 residues. CDR3 bases: TGCGCCAGCAGCCAAGCCGCCGGGACCCTCACCGGGGAGCTGTTTTTT. Protein product: CASSQAAGTLTGELFF.

This clonotype has a handful of counts. The rearrangement uses TRBV3-1 and TRBJ2-5, with TRBD1 matching over 9 bases. J gave up 5 bases and V 6 bases, and 4 bases lay outside the gene matches. The CDR3 extends over 13 amino acids. CDR1 and CDR2 (germline): LGHDT, YNNKEL (reference sequence). The CDR3 spells CASSPGQGETQYF. The CDR3 bases are TGTGCCAGCAGTCCGGGACAGGGCGAGACCCAGTACTTC.

In its sample, this clonotype was seen many times. At one of its ends the junction is not consistent with the germline gene, which may arise from a read error. The rearrangement joins TRBV2 to TRBJ2-7; D is perhaps TRBD1 or TRBD2 (5 bases each). CDR1 SNHLY and CDR2 FYNNEI come from the germline V gene. CDR3 size: 14 residues. CDR3 residues: CASSEIVGTASIPF. CDR3 DNA: TGTGCCAGCAGTGAAATTGTCGGGACCGCTTCAATCCCGTTC.

This clonotype was counted at least ten times. The J gene is TRBJ2-3, the V gene TRBV6-5; D remains ambiguous. The germline V gene has CDR1 MNHEY and CDR2 SVGAGI. V gave up 8 bases and J gave up 4 bases, with 10 bases separating them. This CDR3 has 12 residues. The DNA for the CDR3 is TGTGCCAGCTGGGCAGCTCCAGATACGCAGTATTTT. This gives the protein CASWAAPDTQYF.

This clonotype has more than one count but fewer than ten. This chain links TRBV6-5 with TRBJ2-3, with a tentative D call TRBD1 (6 bases). CDR1 is MNHEY, CDR2 SVGAGI, per germline. The V and J ends lost 7 bases and 9 bases respectively, with 11 bases between them. The CDR3 contains 11 residues. DNA of the CDR3: TGTGCCAGCACATTTGGACAGACGCAGTATTTT. Translation gives CASTFGQTQYF.

The gene calls are TRBV12-3 or TRBV12-4 and TRBJ1-1; unclear D gene. The CDR3 covers 12 residues. Trimming left V 1 base short and J 11 bases short, with 11 bases between. The CDR3: CASSLDKGGAFF. Here the CDR3 DNA reads TGTGCCAGCAGTTTAGACAAGGGTGGCGCTTTCTTT.

Only a few counts were recorded for this clonotype. This sequence joins TRBV12-3 or TRBV12-4 and TRBJ2-5; 7 nucleotides line up with TRBD1. The CDR3 loop spans 14 amino acids. Trimming took 3 bases from V and 3 from J; bases not matched to a gene: 4. CDR3 sequence reads: CASSLLQGKETQYF. The CDR3 coding sequence is TGTGCCAGCAGTTTGTTACAGGGGAAAGAGACCCAGTACTTC.